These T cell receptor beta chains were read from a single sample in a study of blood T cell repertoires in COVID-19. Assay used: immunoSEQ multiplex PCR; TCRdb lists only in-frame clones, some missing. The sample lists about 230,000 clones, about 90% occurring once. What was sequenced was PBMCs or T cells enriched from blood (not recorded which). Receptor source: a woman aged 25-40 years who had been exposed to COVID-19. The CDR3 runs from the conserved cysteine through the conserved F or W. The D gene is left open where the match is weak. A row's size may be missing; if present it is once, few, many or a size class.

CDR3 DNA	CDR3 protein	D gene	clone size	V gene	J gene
TGTGCCAGCAGTTTTTCGGGGGTTCAAGGCACTGAAGCTTTCTTT	CASSFSGVQGTEAFF	.	.	TRBV28	TRBJ1-1
TGTGCCAGCAGCCCTCCAGCGGGAGAGGGTCAAGAGACCCAGTACTTC	CASSPPAGEGQETQYF	TRBD2	.	TRBV13	TRBJ2-5
TGCGCCAGCAGCTACGGACAGGGGAGCGCCGGGGAGCTGTTTTTT	CASSYGQGSAGELFF	TRBD1	few	TRBV5-1	TRBJ2-2
TGCGGCGGGATGACAGGCAACAATGAGCAGTTCTTC	CGGMTGNNEQFF	.	once	TRBV29-1	TRBJ2-1
TGCAGCGTTGAGAGGGGGAGGAACACTGAAGCTTTCTTT	CSVERGRNTEAFF	.	.	TRBV29-1	TRBJ1-1
TGTGCCTGGAGTGACGGGACAGGGGGACTTCAGCCCCAGCATTTT	CAWSDGTGGLQPQHF	TRBD1	.	TRBV30	TRBJ1-5
TGTGCCAGCAGCCCCGGACTAGCGGGAGTATCTGGCCACGAGCAGTACTTC	CASSPGLAGVSGHEQYF	TRBD2	.	TRBV7-8	TRBJ2-7
TGTGCCAGCAGCCAACAGGGGACAGGTGGGCAGTTCTTC	CASSQQGTGGQFF	TRBD1	.	TRBV3-1/TRBV3-2	TRBJ2-1
TGCAGTGCTAGAGATCCTATTACGCAGTATTTT	CSARDPITQYF	.	.	TRBV20-1	TRBJ2-3
TGTGCCAGCAGCTTACCAGACAGGAACACCGGGGAGCTGTTTTTT	CASSLPDRNTGELFF	.	.	TRBV7-9	TRBJ2-2
TGTGCCAGCAGCTTAGCGGGGAAGAGGTCCGGTGGCTACACCTTC	CASSLAGKRSGGYTF	.	few	TRBV11-2	TRBJ1-2